This T cell receptor (beta chain) stems from a study of beta chain features in type 1 diabetes. Broader study findings: People with Type 1 diabetes carried modestly yet significantly shorter TCRB CDR3s in all four CD4+ subsets. When VDJ junctions were examined, type 1 diabetes patients showed fewer insertions and more deletions. PCR might favor shorter templates, but any such skew would affect patients and controls equally.

The isolated RNA, all of it, was reverse transcribed, so expressed TCRB transcripts were what got sequenced. Here immunoSEQ multiplex PCR was the method, and the copy in TCRdb shows in-frame clones only, minus some. The sample includes some 360,000 clones, over 8.5% of them seen just once. Deletions cut 5 bases from V and 8 bases from J, with 16 bases between. CDR1 SGHRS and CDR2 YFSETQ come from the germline V gene. The CDR3 length is 14 residues. It was one heparinised blood draw, averaging around 120 mL, that each donor gave. This clone was observed a handful of times. Its antigen is as yet unknown.

This sequence was found in a man aged 25-40 years with type 1 diabetes. The rearrangement uses TRBV5-1 and TRBJ1-4; D not certain. The sample comprised central memory CD4+ T cells from blood. The CDR3 reads CASRSPASTEKLFF. CDR3 nucleotide sequence: TGCGCCAGCAGGTCACCGGCCTCCACGGAAAAACTGTTTTTT.